The 21 T cell receptor beta chains below come from one sample, sequenced in a study of post-analysis software for immune sequencing data. Regarding the study as a whole: Patients showed TRBV5-6, TRBV5-1 and TRBV20-1 among about five TRBV segments more frequent than in controls.

Antigen specificity for these receptors is unknown. cDNA libraries for TCR beta contained unique molecular identifiers. TCRdb ran MiXCR on the PCR reads and lists one entry per CDR3 protein. The data hold hundreds of thousands of distinct CDR3 sequences, with roughly 27% observed a single time. The sequenced sample was blood. Every receptor here comes from a girl aged 5-17 years with multiple sclerosis.

J is TRBJ1-2 and V is TRBV7-9; possible D gene TRBD1, 5 bases. This CDR3 is 15 amino acids long. Trimming stripped 5 bases from V and 3 bases from J, with 16 bases between. Germline V gene sequence: CDR1 SEHNR, CDR2 FQNEAQ (reference sequence). CDR3 DNA: TGTGCCAGCAGCCCGGGCGGGGGTCGGGACTATGGCTACACCTTC. Amino acids: CASSPGGGRDYGYTF.

This clonotype has only a few counts. The V and J genes are TRBV4-3 and TRBJ2-3, with a weak D call TRBD1 (5 bases). CDR3 length equals 14 residues. In germline, CDR1 is LGHNA, CDR2 YSLEER. Trimming took off 0 bases at V and 10 bases at J, with 14 bases between the two ends. The CDR3 protein is CASSQDVKGWPQYF. In DNA form, the CDR3 reads TGCGCCAGCAGCCAAGATGTGAAGGGGTGGCCGCAGTATTTT.

This clonotype was detected a few times. J is TRBJ1-1 and V is TRBV4-1; D not resolved. Between the trimmed V and J ends, which lost 5 bases and 4 bases, there was a span of 14 bases. The CDR3 totals 14 residues. Germline V lookup: CDR1 MGHRA, CDR2 YSYEKL. CDR3 in amino acids: CASSSPTRSTEAFF. The CDR3 bases are TGCGCCAGCAGCTCTCCCACACGGAGCACTGAAGCTTTCTTT.

This clonotype has just a few counts. V usage is TRBV5-1 and J usage is TRBJ2-1, with 13 bases identical to TRBD2. CDR3 length equals 18 residues. Germline V lookup: CDR1 SGHRS, CDR2 YFSETQ. With V trimmed by 0 bases and J by 5 bases, 8 bases remained unmatched. The CDR3 region is CASSLGRLAGGLDNEQFF. As DNA, the CDR3 is TGCGCCAGCAGCTTGGGACGACTAGCGGGAGGACTTGACAATGAGCAGTTCTTC.

The J gene is TRBJ2-5, the V gene TRBV7-9; 7 positions match TRBD1. Trimming removed 8 bases from V and 2 bases from J; junction bases left unmatched: 8. The CDR3 loop spans 14 amino acids. The germline V gene encodes CDR1 SEHNR and CDR2 FQNEAQ (reference sequence). The CDR3 DNA reads as TGTGCCAGCGGGGCACCGGGACAGCAAGAGACCCAGTACTTC. Protein sequence: CASGAPGQQETQYF.

This clonotype was found a few times. The V call is TRBV15, the J call TRBJ2-1; 7 bases are a match to TRBD2. The CDR3 is made up of 16 amino acids. Germline assignment: CDR1 LNHNV and CDR2 YYDKDF (reference sequence). The junction had 5 bases not matched to a gene; V was cut back by 1 base and J by 2 bases. The CDR3 here is CATSRGEGGPYNEQFF. The CDR3 DNA sequence: TGTGCCACCAGCAGAGGGGAGGGAGGCCCCTACAATGAGCAGTTCTTC.

V is TRBV10-3 and J is TRBJ2-5; 10 nucleotides match TRBD2. V trimming: 0 bases; J trimming: 4 bases; junction bases outside the gene matches: 5. This CDR3 is built from 16 residues. Germline CDR1 and CDR2: ENHRY and SYGVKD. In nucleotides, the CDR3 is TGTGCCATCAGTGAGTCGTCTAGCGGGAGCACAGAGACCCAGTACTTC. Protein: CAISESSSGSTETQYF.

This clonotype showed up just a few times. The chain joins TRBV6-2 or TRBV6-3 to TRBJ2-7; D might be TRBD1 (6 bases). The CDR3 is 12 residues long. Trimming took 5 bases from V and 4 from J, leaving 9 bases between them. The germline V gene encodes CDR1 MNHEY and CDR2 SVGEGT. Here the CDR3 reads CASSGQMYEQYF. The CDR3 region has the DNA TGTGCCAGCAGTGGACAGATGTACGAGCAGTACTTC.

J is TRBJ1-1 and V is TRBV12-3 or TRBV12-4; no reliable D call. The V end was cut by 3 bases, the J end by 3 bases, with 11 bases between. The CDR3 length is 14 residues. The CDR3 here is CASSFSNRHTEAFF. The CDR3 nucleotides read TGTGCCAGCAGTTTTAGTAACCGGCACACTGAAGCTTTCTTT.

This clonotype occurred a few times. This chain links TRBV12-3 or TRBV12-4 with TRBJ1-6, with D unclear. CDR3 length: 15 residues. Between the trimmed V and J ends, which lost 6 bases and 8 bases, there was a span of 17 bases. CDR3 nucleotide sequence: TGTGCCAGCAGGGCTAATGTCGGGGTGGATTCACCCCTCCACTTT. It is translated as CASRANVGVDSPLHF.

This clonotype came up a few times. This chain links TRBV3-1 with TRBJ1-1; D is unclear. The CDR3 loop spans 12 amino acids. The V end lost 1 base, the J end lost 8 bases, and 8 bases lay between the germline ends. Germline assignment: CDR1 LGHDT and CDR2 YNNKEL (reference sequence). CDR3 bases: TGTGCCAGCAGCCAAGCCTACGGAGAAGCTTTCTTT. This codes for CASSQAYGEAFF.

This clonotype turned up a few times. The J gene is TRBJ1-6, the V gene TRBV2; D call uncertain. Germline V CDR1 and CDR2: SNHLY, FYNNEI. The CDR3 sequence is 12 residues long. V lost 7 bases to trimming and J lost 7 bases, with 8 bases between them. CDR3 coding DNA: TGTGCCAGCAACGCAGAAAATTCACCCCTCCACTTT. It specifies CASNAENSPLHF. The variable domain in full, completed from reference TRBV2 and TRBJ1-6, reads EPEVTQTPSHQVTQMGQEVILRCVPISNHLYFYWYRQILGQKVEFLVSFYNNEISEKSEIFDDQFSVERPDGSNFTLKIRSTKLEDSAMYFCASNAENSPLHFGNGTRLTVT.

This clonotype was picked up a small number of times. The chain combines TRBV7-9 with TRBJ1-2, with unresolved D. This CDR3 spans 13 amino acids. Germline CDR1 reads SEHNR; CDR2 reads FQNEAQ (reference sequence). The germline V and J ends were trimmed by 4 bases and 2 bases, with 8 bases remaining between them. CDR3 nucleotide sequence: TGTGCCAGCAGCTACGTAGAGAACTATGGCTACACCTTC. As protein: CASSYVENYGYTF.

This chain links TRBV29-1 with TRBJ2-6; tentative D call: TRBD1 (6 bases). Deletions cut 4 bases from V and 4 bases from J, with 11 bases between. CDR1 SQVTM and CDR2 ANQGSEA come from the germline V gene. The CDR3 is 14 residues long. The CDR3 here is CSVAQGWGANVLTF. The CDR3, as DNA: TGCAGCGTTGCTCAGGGGTGGGGGGCCAACGTCCTGACTTTC.

This clonotype was picked up many times. This chain connects TRBV20-1 to TRBJ2-4, with 14 positions matching TRBD2. The CDR3 is 18 residues long. Germline CDR1 reads DFQATT; CDR2 reads SNEGSKA (reference sequence). Trimming took 3 bases from V and 9 from J; bases not matched to a gene: 16. This CDR3 reads CSASGEGLAGVWLGIQYF. Written as DNA, the CDR3 is TGCAGTGCTAGCGGGGAGGGACTAGCGGGAGTTTGGTTAGGCATTCAGTACTTC.

This clonotype was observed a handful of times. This chain joins TRBV20-1 and TRBJ2-5, with 14 bases fitting TRBD2. This CDR3 spans 14 amino acids. CDR1 DFQATT and CDR2 SNEGSKA come from the germline V gene (reference sequence). V shed 8 bases, J shed 9 bases, and the junction held 11 bases outside the gene matches. The DNA of the CDR3 is TGCAGTACCCGACCCGGGACTAGCGGGAGAGCCCAGTACTTC. Its translation is CSTRPGTSGRAQYF.

This clonotype was seen a few times. The chain combines TRBV7-2 with TRBJ2-3; 11 bases are shared with TRBD1. Germline values: CDR1 SGHTA, CDR2 FQGNSA. After removal of 2 bases from V and 5 bases from J, the junction contained 6 bases not matched to a gene. The CDR3 has 16 amino acids. CDR3 nucleotide sequence: TGTGCCAGCAGCTTACGGGACAGGGGGATGGTAGATACGCAGTATTTT. This translates into CASSLRDRGMVDTQYF.

This clonotype has a handful of counts. The J gene is TRBJ2-3, the V gene TRBV5-4; D call uncertain. The CDR3 contains 14 residues. In germline, CDR1 is SGHNT, CDR2 YYREEE (reference sequence). Trimming took off 3 bases at V and 0 bases at J, with 8 bases between the two ends. The DNA of the CDR3 is TGTGCCAGCAGCTCGTTACAAAGCACAGATACGCAGTATTTT. Translation: CASSSLQSTDTQYF.

This clonotype was counted between two and nine times. The V and J genes are TRBV5-4 and TRBJ1-4; no clear D. CDR1 is SGHNT, CDR2 YYREEE, per germline (reference sequence). CDR3 length: 13 residues. The V end was cut by 1 base, the J end by 4 bases, with 5 bases between. The CDR3 coding sequence is TGTGCCAGCAGCTTGAGGCTTAATGAAAAACTGTTTTTT. Translated, it gives CASSLRLNEKLFF.

The rearrangement uses TRBV9 and TRBJ1-1; perhaps TRBD1 as D (6 bases). This CDR3 has 14 amino acids. Trimming stripped 6 bases from V and 4 bases from J, with 16 bases between. Germline lookup yields CDR1 SGDLS and CDR2 YYNGEE. CDR3 bases: TGTGCCAGCAACACTAGCAGGGGAATCACTGAAGCTTTCTTT. This gives the protein CASNTSRGITEAFF.

For the CDR3, the DNA is TGTGCCAGCAGCTTTTCAGCCGGCCAGGGCTACACCTTC. It yields the protein CASSFSAGQGYTF. V and J are TRBV11-2 and TRBJ1-2; no reliable D call. The CDR3 loop spans 13 amino acids. Trimming took off 3 bases at V and 8 bases at J, with 13 bases between the two ends. Germline lookup yields CDR1 SGHAT and CDR2 FQNNGV.